The T cell receptor (beta chain) described here comes from a study of immune evolution from preneoplasia to lung adenocarcinoma. Sequencing was performed with immunoSEQ multiplex PCR; in TCRdb, only in-frame clones are kept and a portion is missing. The table records fewer than 9,000 clones, about 79% of them present only once. Turning to this clone: The antigen remains unidentified.

Study-wide points: Normal lung had highest clonality; later lesions appeared denser, more diverse. From normal lung to invasive adenocarcinoma, top clone frequencies appeared to decrease.

The V and J ends lost 2 bases and 1 base, in that order; junction bases with no gene match: 2. The CDR3 has 16 amino acids. Germline lookup yields CDR1 SGHTA and CDR2 FQGTGA. This rearrangement joins TRBV7-3 to TRBJ2-1; 10 bases match TRBD2. The receptor was isolated from a person aged 50-75 years with lung adenocarcinoma. Sequencing input: FFPE invasive lung adenocarcinoma tissue. The CDR3 sequence: CASSLETSGSYNEQFF. In DNA form, the CDR3 reads TGTGCCAGCAGCTTAGAGACTAGCGGGTCCTACAATGAGCAGTTCTTC.